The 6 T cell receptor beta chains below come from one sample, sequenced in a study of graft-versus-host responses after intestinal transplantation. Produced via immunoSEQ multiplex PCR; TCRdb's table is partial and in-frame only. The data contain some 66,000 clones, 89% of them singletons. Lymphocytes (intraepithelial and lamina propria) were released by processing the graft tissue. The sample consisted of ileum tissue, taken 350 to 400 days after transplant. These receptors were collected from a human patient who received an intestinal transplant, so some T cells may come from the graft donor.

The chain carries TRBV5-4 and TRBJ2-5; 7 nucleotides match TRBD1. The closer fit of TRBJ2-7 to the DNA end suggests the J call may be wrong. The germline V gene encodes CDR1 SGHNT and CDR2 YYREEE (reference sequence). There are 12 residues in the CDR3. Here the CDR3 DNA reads TGTGCCAGCAGCTGGGACAGCGCCGAGCAGTACTTC. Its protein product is CASSWDSAEQYF.

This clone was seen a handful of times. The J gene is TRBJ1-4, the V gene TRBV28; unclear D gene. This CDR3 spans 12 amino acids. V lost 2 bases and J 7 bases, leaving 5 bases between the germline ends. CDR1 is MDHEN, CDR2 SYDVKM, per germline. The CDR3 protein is CASSLRSEKLFF. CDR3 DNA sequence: TGTGCCAGCAGTTTAAGGAGTGAAAAACTGTTTTTT.

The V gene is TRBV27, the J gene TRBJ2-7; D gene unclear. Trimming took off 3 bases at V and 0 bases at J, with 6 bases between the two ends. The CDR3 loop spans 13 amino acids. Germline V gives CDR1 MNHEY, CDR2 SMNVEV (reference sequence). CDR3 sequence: CASSFKRSYEQYF. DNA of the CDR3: TGTGCCAGCAGTTTCAAACGCTCCTACGAGCAGTACTTC.

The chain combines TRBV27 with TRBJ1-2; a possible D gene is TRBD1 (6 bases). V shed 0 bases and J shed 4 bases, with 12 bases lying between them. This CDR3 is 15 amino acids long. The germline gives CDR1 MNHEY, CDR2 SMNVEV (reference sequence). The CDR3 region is CASSLSVQGFYGYTF. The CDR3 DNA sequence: TGTGCCAGCAGTTTATCCGTACAGGGCTTCTATGGCTACACCTTC.

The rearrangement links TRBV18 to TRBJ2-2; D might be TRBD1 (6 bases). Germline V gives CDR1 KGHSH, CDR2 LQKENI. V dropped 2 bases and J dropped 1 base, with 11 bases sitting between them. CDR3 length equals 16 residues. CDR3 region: CASSPGTRRNTGELFF. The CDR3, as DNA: TGTGCCAGCTCACCAGGGACAAGGAGGAACACCGGGGAGCTGTTTTTT.

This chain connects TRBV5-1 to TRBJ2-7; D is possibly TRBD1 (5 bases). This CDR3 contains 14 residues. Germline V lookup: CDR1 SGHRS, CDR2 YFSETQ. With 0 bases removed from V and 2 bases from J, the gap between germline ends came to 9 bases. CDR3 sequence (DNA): TGCGCCAGCAGCTTGGGGCAGGGTCCCTACGAGCAGTACTTC. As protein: CASSLGQGPYEQYF.